Listed below are T cell receptor beta chains from one sample, sequenced in a study of human T cells and chemical hapten exposure. MiXCR, run by TCRdb on the RACE reads, gives a single entry per CDR3 protein. The sample includes some 360,000 distinct CDR3 sequences, less than 6.5% of them seen just once. The material was whole blood, obtained in connection with sensitization to the hapten diphenylcyclopropenone (DPC). The origin of the receptors is a woman between 45 and 65 years old with alopecia areata. Some clones in this sample may be carry-over from other donors' samples. CDR3s include the opening cysteine and the closing phenylalanine or tryptophan. Fields, in order: J gene, clone size, V gene, D gene, CDR3 DNA, CDR3 protein. A D gene is named only where the DNA matches it firmly. Some rows have no size entry. The others give once, few or many, or a class for an expanded clone.

>TRBJ2-2|.|TRBV28|.
TGTGCCAGCAGTCCCCAGACAGAAACCGGGGAGCTGTTTTTT
CASSPQTETGELFF
>TRBJ1-5|many|TRBV18|TRBD1
TGTGCCAGCTCACTCGCAACAGGGGGTGATCAGCCCCAGCATTTT
CASSLATGGDQPQHF
>TRBJ2-7|many|TRBV7-2|TRBD2
TGTGCCAGCAGCTCCAGCGGGAGGTTAAGATACGAGCAGTACTTC
CASSSSGRLRYEQYF
>TRBJ2-7|many|TRBV11-2|.
TGTGCCAGCAGCTCGTACAGACCCTACGAGCAGTACTTC
CASSSYRPYEQYF
>TRBJ2-7|few|TRBV20-1|TRBD2
TGCAGTGCTAGAGAACTAGCGGGAGAGGGTCTGGACGAGCAGTACTTC
CSARELAGEGLDEQYF
>TRBJ2-1|few|TRBV7-9|.
TGTGCCAGCAGCTTAGGCTCGGCAGGGGCGTTCTACAATGAGCAGTTCTTC
CASSLGSAGAFYNEQFF
>TRBJ2-5|.|TRBV27|.
TGTGCCAGCAGTAGACACCTGTACCAAGAGACCCAGTACTTC
CASSRHLYQETQYF
>TRBJ2-7|many|TRBV6-2/TRBV6-3|.
TGTGCCAGCAAGCACAGCAGCGGCTCCTACGAGCAGTACTTC
CASKHSSGSYEQYF
>TRBJ2-1|many|TRBV27|TRBD2
TGTGCCAGCAGAACTTCAAGCGGGAGACGGGGGGGCAATGAGCAGTTCTTC
CASRTSSGRRGGNEQFF
>TRBJ2-2|many|TRBV15|.
TGTGCCACCAGCAGAGATCTCAGAAAGACCGGGGAGCTGTTTTTT
CATSRDLRKTGELFF
>TRBJ2-1|.|TRBV24-1|.
TGTGCCACCAGTGATTTGTGGGGGCCGGAGCAGTTCTTC
CATSDLWGPEQFF
>TRBJ2-7|many|TRBV5-6|.
TGTGCCAGCAGCTGGGACCGGGGCGAGCAGTACTTC
CASSWDRGEQYF
>TRBJ1-5|many|TRBV6-6|.
TGTGCCAGCAGTGGCCGGGAAGCCGATCAGCCCCAGCATTTT
CASSGREADQPQHF
>TRBJ1-1|many|TRBV7-9|TRBD1
TGTGCCAGCAGCATCGGGACAGGTGAAGCTTTCTTT
CASSIGTGEAFF
>TRBJ2-3|.|TRBV6-5|TRBD1
TGTGCCAGTTCCACAGGACAGGGTTTCACAGATACGCAGTATTTT
CASSTGQGFTDTQYF
>TRBJ1-2|.|TRBV19|.
TGTGCCAGGGGAGCCAGGGGAGGCTATGGCTACACCTTC
CARGARGGYGYTF
>TRBJ1-2|.|TRBV29-1|.
TGCAGCGCTGGAGGGCAGGGGAACTATGGCTACACCTTC
CSAGGQGNYGYTF
>TRBJ1-3|few|TRBV7-2|.
TGTGCCAGCAGCGATAGAATGACTGGGGCGAGAAACACCATATATTTT
CASSDRMTGARNTIYF
>TRBJ2-3|few|TRBV5-1|.
TGCGCCAGCAGCTTGCGGGGCGGCCACACAGATACGCAGTATTTT
CASSLRGGHTDTQYF
>TRBJ1-6|many|TRBV6-5|.
TGTGCCAGCGGTGACCCCCGGCCCCTCCACTTT
CASGDPRPLHF
>TRBJ2-2|few|TRBV28|TRBD2
TGTGCCAGCAGACCACAATCCTTACTAGCGGGAGGAGGGACCGGGGAGCTGTTTTTT
CASRPQSLLAGGGTGELFF
>TRBJ1-5|.|TRBV20-1|.
TGCAGTGCTAGAGATCAAGCAGGTGGGCAGCCCCAGCATTTT
CSARDQAGGQPQHF
>TRBJ2-7|many|TRBV7-8|TRBD1
TGTGCCAGCAGCCCCTATAGGGCAGCTGCTGGACAGGGCCCCTACGAGCAGTACTTC
CASSPYRAAAGQGPYEQYF
>TRBJ2-7|.|TRBV27|.
TGTGCCGGCCATGACCCTTCGGGATCCTCCTACGAGCAGTACTTC
CAGHDPSGSSYEQYF
>TRBJ1-1|few|TRBV12-3/TRBV12-4|.
TGTGCCAGCAGTCTAATCCGGAACACTGAAGCTTTCTTT
CASSLIRNTEAFF
>TRBJ2-3|many|TRBV27|.
TGTGCCAGCAGTTTGAGGGGGTATGCGGATACGCAGTATTTT
CASSLRGYADTQYF
>TRBJ2-3|many|TRBV5-5|.
TGTGCCAGCAGCTTGGATGTGAATATGGATACGCAGTATTTT
CASSLDVNMDTQYF
>TRBJ1-1|.|TRBV4-3|TRBD1
TGCGCCAGCAGCCAAGTACAGGGGGATACTGAAGCTTTCTTT
CASSQVQGDTEAFF
>TRBJ1-5|.|TRBV6-2/TRBV6-3|.
TGTGCCAGCAGTTCTTACTCGGGGACTCAGCCCCAGCATTTT
CASSSYSGTQPQHF
>TRBJ1-6|many|TRBV7-2|TRBD1
TGTGCCAGCAGCTACCAGACAGGGGTTAATTCACCCCTCCACTTT
CASSYQTGVNSPLHF
>TRBJ1-2|few|TRBV13|.
TGTGCCAGCAGCTCAGGGGAAGCTAACTATGGCTACACCTTC
CASSSGEANYGYTF
>TRBJ2-7|.|TRBV5-1|.
TGCGCCAGCAGCTTGGGAGCCCCGGAGCACGAGCAGTACTTC
CASSLGAPEHEQYF
>TRBJ2-2|few|TRBV3-1|.
TGTGCCAGCAGCCCAGGGATGGTCACCGGGGAGCTGTTTTTT
CASSPGMVTGELFF
>TRBJ2-3|.|TRBV20-1|.
TGCAGTGCTAGGGGGGGAGATACGCAGTATTTT
CSARGGDTQYF
>TRBJ2-1|few|TRBV2|.
TGTGCCAGCAGTGACGGAAGGCGGAGCTCCTACAATGAGCAGTTCTTC
CASSDGRRSSYNEQFF
>TRBJ1-1|many|TRBV6-1|.
TGTGCCAGCAGCTTCACACAGAACACTGAAGCTTTCTTT
CASSFTQNTEAFF
>TRBJ1-4|.|TRBV6-2/TRBV6-3|TRBD1
TGTGCCAGCAGCCTTCGGACAGGACAAATCAATGAAAAACTGTTTTTT
CASSLRTGQINEKLFF
>TRBJ1-5|many|TRBV28|.
TGTGCCAGCAGTTTAACCAGAAGCCTCAATCAGCCCCAGCATTTT
CASSLTRSLNQPQHF
>TRBJ1-4|.|TRBV7-9|.
TGTGCCAGCAGCTTAGATGGTTACCATGAAAAACTGTTTTTT
CASSLDGYHEKLFF
>TRBJ2-1|.|TRBV4-1|.
TGCGCCAGCAGCCAAATGCCCCTTGACGGGGGGCTGAGGGATGAGCAGTTCTTC
CASSQMPLDGGLRDEQFF
>TRBJ2-6|many|TRBV28|.
TGTGCCAGCAGTTTCCCTACAGGGCTGGGGGCCAACGTCCTGACTTTC
CASSFPTGLGANVLTF
>TRBJ2-3|many|TRBV7-8|TRBD2
TGTGCCAGCAGCTCCGGGACTAGCGTAAGCACAGATACGCAGTATTTT
CASSSGTSVSTDTQYF
>TRBJ1-2|.|TRBV7-2|.
TGTGCCAGCAACCGCCATGTGACAGAACTCGTCTATGGCTACACCTTC
CASNRHVTELVYGYTF
>TRBJ2-5|many|TRBV20-1|.
TGCAGTGCTAGCACAGGCGAGGCCATCGTTCAAGAGACCCAGTACTTC
CSASTGEAIVQETQYF
>TRBJ2-2|.|TRBV24-1|TRBD1
TGTGCCACCAGTGAGACGACAGGGGACGTCACCGGGGAGCTGTTTTTT
CATSETTGDVTGELFF
>TRBJ2-7|few|TRBV30|TRBD2
TGTGCCTGGAGTCCTCCTGGCGGGAGGGCCGCCGAGCAGTACTTC
CAWSPPGGRAAEQYF
>TRBJ1-1|.|TRBV28|.
TGTGCCAGCAGGTTCCGGGCCGAGAACACTGAAGCTTTCTTT
CASRFRAENTEAFF
>TRBJ1-1|.|TRBV12-3/TRBV12-4|.
TGTGCCAGCAGTTTTGGACGGCTGAACACTGAAGCTTTCTTT
CASSFGRLNTEAFF
>TRBJ1-1|few|TRBV27|.
TGTGCCAGCAGTTTATCCCCGCGGGGCACTGAAGCTTTCTTT
CASSLSPRGTEAFF
>TRBJ2-3|many|TRBV11-2|.
TGTGCCAGCAGCTTAGAGCGCCAAGATACGCAGTATTTT
CASSLERQDTQYF
>TRBJ1-2|many|TRBV5-6|.
TGTGCCAGCAGCTTCCAGGGCGCCGCAGCTAACTATGGCTACACCTTC
CASSFQGAAANYGYTF
>TRBJ2-3|many|TRBV20-1|.
TGCAGTGCTAGTGCCCGGGTGAACACAGATACGCAGTATTTT
CSASARVNTDTQYF